Given below is one TCR beta chain in context. Its cognate antigen is unknown. The source of the sample is a study of T cell responses to AZD1222 COVID-19 vaccine. Study-wide results and limits: None of the repertoires were sampled until the peak T cell response had passed. Mapped onto spike, vaccine-associated CD4 TCRs spanned it and were dominant at 160-218 and 743-854.

This CDR3 has 13 amino acids. V lost 3 bases and J lost 7, with 9 bases in between. Germline V gene sequence: CDR1 SEHNR, CDR2 FQNEAQ (reference sequence). The assay was immunoSEQ multiplex PCR, and TCRdb's table has in-frame clones only and misses some. The repertoire holds fewer than 180,000 clones, with roughly nine tenths as singletons. The receptor comes from an adult who received the AZD1222 COVID-19 vaccine. The source was peripheral blood, collected 28 days after the second AZD1222 dose. This chain uses TRBV7-9 with TRBJ1-4, with a weak D call TRBD1 (5 bases). As DNA, the CDR3 is TGTGCCAGCAGCTTCCGGGACGTTGAAAAACTGTTTTTT. Translated, it gives CASSFRDVEKLFF.